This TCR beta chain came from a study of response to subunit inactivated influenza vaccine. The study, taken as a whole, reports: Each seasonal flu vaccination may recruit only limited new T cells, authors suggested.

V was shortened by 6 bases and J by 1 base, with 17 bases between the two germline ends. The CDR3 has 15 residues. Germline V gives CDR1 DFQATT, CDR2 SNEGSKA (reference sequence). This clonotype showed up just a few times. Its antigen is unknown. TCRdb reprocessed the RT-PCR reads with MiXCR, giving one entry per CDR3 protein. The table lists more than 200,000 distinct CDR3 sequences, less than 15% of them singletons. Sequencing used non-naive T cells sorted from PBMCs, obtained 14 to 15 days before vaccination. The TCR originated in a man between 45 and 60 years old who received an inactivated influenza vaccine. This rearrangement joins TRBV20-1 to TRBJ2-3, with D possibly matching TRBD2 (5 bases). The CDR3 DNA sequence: TGCAGTGCCGTTACTAGTCTAAGGGGCACAGATACGCAGTATTTT. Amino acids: CSAVTSLRGTDTQYF.